What follows are 29 T cell receptor beta chains derived from one specimen sequenced in a study of cytomegalovirus exposure and HLA in healthy donors (dated by TCRdb to the late 2010s). Preparation of the library involved the immunoSEQ multiplex PCR assay. The multiplex PCR relied on a mix of 60 forward primers for TCR Vbeta segments and 13 reverse primers for TCR Jbeta segments. The source is immuneACCESS, and TCRdb retained only in-frame sequences with V and J called. Part of the clones is not carried over; for the studies checked, unresolved V genes explain less than half of this, and the remainder is unexplained. The sample includes about 160,000 clones, with roughly 70% observed a single time. The ten largest clones capture around 7% of the sample. The sequenced material came from PBMCs. The receptors here all came from a man in his forties in good health and CMV-seropositive.

The CDR3 DNA reads TGCGCCAGCAGCTCGACAGGGAACTACGAGCAGTACTTC. It specifies CASSSTGNYEQYF. This rearrangement joins TRBV5-1 to TRBJ2-7, with 7 bases aligning to TRBD1. The CDR3 runs 13 residues. The trim removed 3 bases at V and 3 bases at J, leaving 3 bases unmatched. The germline V gene has CDR1 SGHRS and CDR2 YFSETQ.

This clone was recorded a few times. V usage is TRBV18 and J usage is TRBJ2-5, with D tentatively TRBD1 (6 bases). V lost 1 base and J 4 bases, leaving 13 bases between the germline ends. The CDR3 is 15 amino acids. Per the germline V gene, CDR1 is KGHSH and CDR2 is LQKENI. In DNA form, the CDR3 reads TGTGCCAGCTCACCACAGGGGGTGAGGAGAGAGACCCAGTACTTC. This sequence encodes CASSPQGVRRETQYF. The complete variable domain, with remaining parts taken from reference TRBV18 and TRBJ2-5, reads NAGVMQNPRHLVRRRGQEARLRCSPMKGHSHVYWYRQLPEEGLKFMVYLQKENIIDESGMPKERFSAEFPKEGPSILRIQQVVRGDSAAYFCASSPQGVRRETQYFGPGTRLLVL.

The chain uses TRBV7-8 and TRBJ1-3; D may be TRBD1 (5 bases). The germline CDR1 and CDR2 sequences are SGHVS and FQNEAQ. Deletions cut 5 bases from V and 2 bases from J, with 16 bases between. The CDR3 loop spans 16 amino acids. CDR3 residues: CASSPRTSQTGNTIYF. The CDR3, as DNA: TGTGCCAGCAGCCCTCGGACATCCCAAACTGGAAACACCATATATTTT.

The chain recombines TRBV5-1 with TRBJ1-5; TRBD1 might be the D (6 bases). The CDR3 contains 14 residues. Trimming left V 0 bases short and J 9 bases short, with 13 bases between. Germline assignment: CDR1 SGHRS and CDR2 YFSETQ. CDR3 sequence reads: CASSLGQGQGPQHF. CDR3 in DNA: TGCGCCAGCAGCTTGGGCCAGGGGCAAGGGCCCCAGCATTTT.

The CDR3 region is CASSLALGANTEAFF. The CDR3 bases are TGTGCCAGCAGCTTAGCGCTAGGAGCGAACACTGAAGCTTTCTTT. The J gene is TRBJ1-1, the V gene TRBV7-8; D not certain. The germline V gene encodes CDR1 SGHVS and CDR2 FQNEAQ. V gave up 0 bases and J gave up 1 base, with 9 bases separating them. The CDR3 runs to 15 residues.

The chain employs TRBV27 and TRBJ1-2, with D perhaps TRBD1 (5 bases). CDR3 length: 16 amino acids. V was clipped by 5 bases and J by 5 bases, with 21 bases between them. In germline, CDR1 is MNHEY, CDR2 SMNVEV (reference sequence). CDR3 DNA: TGTGCCAGCAGTCCCCACCGGTCGCGCGGGGGGTATGGCTACACCTTC. Amino acids: CASSPHRSRGGYGYTF.

The V and J genes are TRBV27 and TRBJ1-6; 7 nucleotides agree with TRBD1. V lost 1 base, J lost 9 bases, and 3 bases stayed unmatched. Per the germline V gene, CDR1 is MNHEY and CDR2 is SMNVEV (reference sequence). The length of the CDR3 is 14 residues. The CDR3 nucleotides are TGTGCCAGCAGTTTATTTCCAGGGGGTTCACCCCTCCACTTT. Translated: CASSLFPGGSPLHF.

V gene TRBV11-2 combines with J gene TRBJ2-7; 11 bases map to TRBD1. CDR1 and CDR2 (germline): SGHAT, FQNNGV. V lost 6 bases, J lost 5 bases, and 9 bases stayed unmatched. The CDR3 contains 15 residues. CDR3 in amino acids: CASSYLGQGGHEQYF. The CDR3 DNA sequence: TGTGCCAGCAGTTACTTGGGACAGGGGGGACACGAGCAGTACTTC.

This sequence joins TRBV7-9 and TRBJ2-4; TRBD2 is a possible D gene (5 bases). Trimming shortened V by 7 bases and J by 1 base, and 17 bases separated the two germline ends. The V gene's germline CDR1 is SEHNR and CDR2 FQNEAQ (reference sequence). This CDR3 is 16 amino acids long. As DNA, the CDR3 is TGTGCCAGCAATGGCGGGCCCGCTGAGGCCAAAAACATTCAGTACTTC. Translation gives CASNGGPAEAKNIQYF. The variable domain in full, completed from reference TRBV7-9 and TRBJ2-4, reads DTGVSQNPRHKITKRGQNVTFRCDPISEHNRLYWYRQTLGQGPEFLTYFQNEAQLEKSRLLSDRFSAERPKGSFSTLEIQRTEQGDSAMYLCASNGGPAEAKNIQYFGAGTRLSVL.

The chain links TRBV5-5 to TRBJ1-2, with a tentative D call TRBD1 (6 bases). V shed 0 bases and J shed 3 bases, with 12 bases lying between them. This CDR3 spans 15 amino acids. The V gene's germline CDR1 is SGHKS and CDR2 YYEKEE (reference sequence). This CDR3 reads CASSLGPGQHYGYTF. CDR3 DNA sequence: TGTGCCAGCAGCTTGGGGCCGGGACAACACTATGGCTACACCTTC.

The chain employs TRBV7-2 and TRBJ2-2; D remains ambiguous. This CDR3 has 13 residues. V lost 7 bases, J lost 4 bases, and 10 bases lay in between. Looked up from germline, CDR1 is SGHTA and CDR2 is FQGNSA. This CDR3 reads CASTPQATGELFF. The CDR3 bases are TGTGCCAGCACCCCCCAGGCCACCGGGGAGCTGTTTTTT.

The rearrangement uses TRBV11-2 and TRBJ2-3, with D possibly being TRBD2 (5 bases). Looked up from germline, CDR1 is SGHAT and CDR2 is FQNNGV. V shed 1 base and J shed 9 bases, with 14 bases lying between them. This CDR3 has 14 amino acids. The CDR3 spells CASSLAAGRETQYF. CDR3 DNA: TGTGCCAGCAGCTTAGCGGCAGGTCGGGAAACGCAGTATTTT.

The V and J genes are TRBV15 and TRBJ2-2, with D tentatively TRBD1 (6 bases). This CDR3 is 15 amino acids long. Germline V gives CDR1 LNHNV, CDR2 YYDKDF (reference sequence). With 5 bases removed from V and 3 bases from J, the gap between germline ends came to 13 bases. The CDR3 sequence is CATSGMDRDTGELFF. CDR3 in DNA: TGTGCCACCAGCGGGATGGACAGAGACACCGGGGAGCTGTTTTTT. The full variable domain, with the rest looked up from reference TRBV15 and TRBJ2-2, is DAMVIQNPRYQVTQFGKPVTLSCSQTLNHNVMYWYQQKSSQAPKLLFHYYDKDFNNEADTPDNFQSRRPNTSFCFLDIRSPGLGDTAMYLCATSGMDRDTGELFFGEGSRLTVL.

The V call is TRBV5-6, the J call TRBJ2-2, with D tentatively TRBD1 (6 bases). Per the germline V gene, CDR1 is SGHDT and CDR2 is YYEEEE. The CDR3 sequence is 13 residues long. V lost 0 bases and J 7 bases, leaving 7 bases between the germline ends. The CDR3 bases are TGTGCCAGCAGCTTGGAGGGGGTCGGGGAGCTGTTTTTT. Amino acids: CASSLEGVGELFF.

The V gene is TRBV10-3, the J gene TRBJ1-1; D possibly corresponds to TRBD1 (6 bases). The CDR3 is made up of 13 amino acids. Germline CDR1 and CDR2: ENHRY and SYGVKD. With 6 bases removed from V and 1 base from J, the gap between germline ends came to 9 bases. CDR3 nucleotide sequence: TGTGCCATCAGACAGGGACAGAACACTGAAGCTTTCTTT. Translation: CAIRQGQNTEAFF.

The chain is built from TRBV19 and TRBJ2-6; TRBD1 might be the D (5 bases). Germline V lookup: CDR1 LNHDA, CDR2 SQIVND (reference sequence). The CDR3 runs to 14 residues. V was pared by 6 bases and J by 2 bases, with 8 bases between. The CDR3 nucleotides read TGTGCCAGTAGGGGGCTTGCTGGGGCCAACGTCCTGACTTTC. This codes for CASRGLAGANVLTF.

The V and J genes are TRBV30 and TRBJ2-7; 12 positions agree with TRBD1. The CDR3 contains 15 residues. The trim removed 3 bases at V and 4 bases at J, leaving 7 bases unmatched. Germline CDR1 GTSNPN, CDR2 SVGIG (reference sequence). CDR3 protein: CAWSEGTGGAYEQYF. The CDR3 DNA follows: TGTGCCTGGAGCGAGGGGACAGGGGGCGCGTACGAGCAGTACTTC.

The V and J genes are TRBV7-2 and TRBJ2-5, with 8 bases lining up with TRBD2. CDR1 and CDR2 from the germline V gene are SGHTA and FQGNSA. This CDR3 contains 15 residues. Unmatched junction bases numbered 14, after V lost 5 bases and J lost 9 bases. The CDR3 region is CASSRGGTGGAAQYF. The CDR3 region has the DNA TGTGCCAGCAGCCGCGGGGGGACGGGGGGGGCGGCCCAGTACTTC.

The chain has TRBV19 and TRBJ1-3; 10 bases agree with TRBD1. The J segment lost 0 bases and the V segment lost 5 bases, leaving 4 bases of the junction unmatched. Germline values: CDR1 LNHDA, CDR2 SQIVND (reference sequence). The CDR3 length is 16 residues. The CDR3 nucleotides read TGTGCCAGTAGTTGGGGACAGGGGAACTCTGGAAACACCATATATTTT. Translation gives CASSWGQGNSGNTIYF.

The chain joins TRBV6-5 to TRBJ1-1; 9 nucleotides agree with TRBD1. The V gene end was trimmed by 2 bases and the J gene end by 4 bases; junction bases not matched to a gene: 5. The CDR3 is made up of 15 amino acids. The germline V gene has CDR1 MNHEY and CDR2 SVGAGI. The DNA for the CDR3 is TGTGCCAGCAGTTACACTACAGGGGGCGGCACTGAAGCTTTCTTT. Protein sequence: CASSYTTGGGTEAFF.

The V and J genes are TRBV4-3 and TRBJ2-1; TRBD2 might be the D (6 bases). Deletions cut 0 bases from V and 10 bases from J, with 16 bases between. Germline V gene sequence: CDR1 LGHNA, CDR2 YSLEER. The CDR3 runs to 15 residues. The CDR3 reads CASSQDLGGTQEQFF. The DNA for the CDR3 is TGCGCCAGCAGCCAAGATCTTGGCGGGACCCAGGAGCAGTTCTTC.

The gene calls are TRBV27 and TRBJ2-4; perhaps TRBD1 as D (5 bases). This CDR3 region has 16 residues. Germline V gene lookup returns CDR1 MNHEY and CDR2 SMNVEV (reference sequence). V was shortened by 1 base and J by 0 bases, with 10 bases between the two germline ends. DNA of the CDR3: TGTGCCAGCAGTTTATACAGGACCTCAGCCAAAAACATTCAGTACTTC. Encoded protein: CASSLYRTSAKNIQYF.

This chain joins TRBV19 and TRBJ2-5, with TRBD1 identical over 10 bases. Germline lookup yields CDR1 LNHDA and CDR2 SQIVND (reference sequence). The CDR3 covers 15 residues. V was pared by 6 bases and J by 4 bases, with 8 bases of the junction left unmatched. This CDR3 is CASRRDRGIGETQYF. DNA of the CDR3: TGTGCCAGTAGACGGGACAGGGGAATTGGAGAGACCCAGTACTTC. Filled out from reference TRBV19 and TRBJ2-5, the complete variable domain reads DGGITQSPKYLFRKEGQNVTLSCEQNLNHDAMYWYRQDPGQGLRLIYYSQIVNDFQKGDIAEGYSVSREKKESFPLTVTSAQKNPTAFYLCASRRDRGIGETQYFGPGTRLLVL.

CDR3: CASSLGGNNEKLFF. The CDR3 DNA is TGTGCCAGCAGCTTGGGCGGAAATAATGAAAAACTGTTTTTT. The chain employs TRBV5-4 and TRBJ1-4, with D unclear. This CDR3 is 14 amino acids long. V shed 0 bases and J shed 4 bases, with 7 bases lying between them. CDR1 and CDR2 (germline): SGHNT, YYREEE (reference sequence).

This sequence joins TRBV9 and TRBJ2-5, with D possibly being TRBD1 (6 bases). Trimming removed 6 bases at V and 2 bases at J, with 17 bases between. The CDR3 covers 15 residues. CDR1 is SGDLS and CDR2 is YYNGEE in the germline V gene. CDR3 loop: CASTSYGGRQETQYF. The CDR3 nucleotides read TGTGCCAGCACCTCGTATGGGGGCAGGCAAGAGACCCAGTACTTC.

This clone was found a few times. The chain employs TRBV7-2 and TRBJ2-3; TRBD2 matches 9 bases. This CDR3 has 15 residues. V trimming: 3 bases; J trimming: 9 bases; junction bases outside the gene matches: 10. Germline loops: CDR1 SGHTA, CDR2 FQGNSA. CDR3 sequence (DNA): TGTGCCAGCAGCTTGACTAGCGGTTATCAGAAAACGCAGTATTTT. This sequence encodes CASSLTSGYQKTQYF.

This chain uses TRBV2 with TRBJ2-7, with TRBD2 matching 7 bases. Germline-derived CDR1 and CDR2 are SNHLY and FYNNEI. The CDR3 is 15 amino acids. V shed 0 bases, J shed 6 bases, and the junction held 8 bases outside the gene matches. In nucleotides, the CDR3 is TGTGCCAGCAGTGAAGCGCAGGGACTAATACTCGAGCAGTACTTC. As protein: CASSEAQGLILEQYF.

V usage is TRBV4-3 and J usage is TRBJ2-7; D perhaps matches TRBD2 (7 bases). The CDR3 sequence is 15 residues long. Germline V gene lookup returns CDR1 LGHNA and CDR2 YSLEER. The germline V and J ends were trimmed by 0 bases and 5 bases, with 14 bases remaining between them. Written as DNA, the CDR3 is TGCGCCAGCAGCCAAGATGGGCAGGGGAGGGACGAGCAGTACTTC. Translated: CASSQDGQGRDEQYF.

The chain couples TRBV19 to TRBJ2-7; TRBD1 matches 8 bases. CDR1 is LNHDA, CDR2 SQIVND, per germline (reference sequence). Trimming at V came to 4 bases and at J to 5 bases, leaving 7 bases not matched to a gene. The CDR3 contains 14 residues. CDR3 in DNA: TGTGCCAGTAGTACCCGGACAGGGATCAACGAGCAGTACTTC. Protein: CASSTRTGINEQYF.